The next 10 T cell receptor beta chains were all read from a single sample in a study of response to subunit inactivated influenza vaccine. MiXCR, applied by TCRdb to the RT-PCR reads, yields one record per CDR3 protein. The sample lists roughly 760,000 distinct CDR3 sequences, less than 25% occurring once. The sequences come from PBMCs from blood, collected about 5 days after vaccination. The source of these receptors is a man between 50 and 59 years old who received an inactivated influenza vaccine.

This clonotype was observed a few times. The rearrangement uses TRBV6-1 and TRBJ1-2; TRBD1 matches at 10 bases. This CDR3 is built from 16 residues. Germline lookup yields CDR1 MNHNS and CDR2 SASEGT. J lost 3 bases, V lost 6 bases, and 10 bases had no gene match. The DNA of the CDR3 is TGTGCCAGCAGCCCTTCCGGGACAGGGGTCTACTATGGCTACACCTTC. It yields the protein CASSPSGTGVYYGYTF.

Only a few counts were recorded for this clonotype. The chain employs TRBV5-1 and TRBJ1-6; D unclear. V was shortened by 0 bases and J by 7 bases, with 8 bases between the two germline ends. Per the germline V gene, CDR1 is SGHRS and CDR2 is YFSETQ. This CDR3 region has 14 residues. The CDR3 region is CASSLAPANSPLHF. DNA of the CDR3: TGCGCCAGCAGCTTGGCACCAGCCAATTCACCCCTCCACTTT.

The chain employs TRBV11-2 and TRBJ2-7; D unclear. V dropped 2 bases and J dropped 3 bases, with 11 bases sitting between them. Germline V lookup: CDR1 SGHAT, CDR2 FQNNGV. CDR3 size: 14 residues. The CDR3 nucleotides read TGTGCCAGCAGCTTAATGTTGGCGATCTACGAGCAGTACTTC. Its translation: CASSLMLAIYEQYF.

This clonotype showed up many times. V and J are TRBV9 and TRBJ2-1; 8 bases agree with TRBD2. CDR3 length equals 19 residues. V gave up 8 bases and J gave up 0 bases; unmatched junction bases: 19. Germline loops: CDR1 SGDLS, CDR2 YYNGEE. CDR3 nucleotides: TGTGCCAGTAAATCATCCGGGGGTCGGGGGGGAGCCTCCTACAATGAGCAGTTCTTC. The encoded protein is CASKSSGGRGGASYNEQFF.

To note about this clonotype: Germline and junction disagree at one end, which may indicate a read error. The J gene is TRBJ2-1, the V gene TRBV7-7; 8 nucleotides agree with TRBD2. This CDR3 region has 12 residues. Germline V gene lookup returns CDR1 SSHAT and CDR2 FNYEAQ (reference sequence). The CDR3 here is CASSIPGTSLSF. The CDR3 coding sequence is TGTGCCAGCAGCATACCCGGGACTAGTTTGTCCTTC.

This clonotype was seen a handful of times. The chain carries TRBV7-3 and TRBJ2-1, with D tentatively TRBD2 (5 bases). The CDR3 totals 14 residues. Trimming stripped 2 bases from V and 9 bases from J, with 14 bases between. In germline, CDR1 is SGHTA, CDR2 FQGTGA. Written as DNA, the CDR3 is TGTGCCAGCAGCTTAGATCGAGGGAATACTGAGCAGTTCTTC. Protein sequence: CASSLDRGNTEQFF.

This clonotype was seen a single time. The chain couples TRBV12-3 or TRBV12-4 to TRBJ2-6; D is uncertain. This CDR3 has 16 residues. Trimming shortened V by 5 bases and J by 0 bases, and 11 bases separated the two germline ends. CDR3 protein: CASSPFLRSGANVLTF. DNA for the CDR3: TGTGCCAGCAGTCCTTTCCTCCGCTCTGGGGCCAACGTCCTGACTTTC.

The chain uses TRBV4-1 and TRBJ2-1, with D unclear. V was trimmed by 1 base and J by 8 bases, leaving 18 bases between them. Germline lookup yields CDR1 MGHRA and CDR2 YSYEKL. The CDR3 runs to 16 residues. The CDR3 nucleotides read TGCGCCAGCAGCCAAGTGTGGACGGCCCGCTCGGATGAGCAGTTCTTC. Translated, it gives CASSQVWTARSDEQFF.

The V call is TRBV6-5, the J call TRBJ2-1, with 8 bases fitting TRBD1. Unmatched junction bases numbered 2, after V lost 0 bases and J lost 4 bases. There are 15 residues in the CDR3. From germline, CDR1 is MNHEY and CDR2 SVGAGI. The CDR3 here is CASSYSRTGYNEQFF. Written as DNA, the CDR3 is TGTGCCAGCAGTTACTCGAGGACAGGGTACAATGAGCAGTTCTTC.

The table lists this clonotype with a few counts. This chain uses TRBV5-1 with TRBJ2-1, with 7 bases fitting TRBD2. Germline-derived CDR1 and CDR2 are SGHRS and YFSETQ. Trimming removed 3 bases from V and 0 bases from J; junction bases left unmatched: 3. The CDR3 covers 15 residues. The CDR3 DNA reads TGCGCCAGCAGCTCGAGCGGGGACTCCTACAATGAGCAGTTCTTC. Protein: CASSSSGDSYNEQFF.